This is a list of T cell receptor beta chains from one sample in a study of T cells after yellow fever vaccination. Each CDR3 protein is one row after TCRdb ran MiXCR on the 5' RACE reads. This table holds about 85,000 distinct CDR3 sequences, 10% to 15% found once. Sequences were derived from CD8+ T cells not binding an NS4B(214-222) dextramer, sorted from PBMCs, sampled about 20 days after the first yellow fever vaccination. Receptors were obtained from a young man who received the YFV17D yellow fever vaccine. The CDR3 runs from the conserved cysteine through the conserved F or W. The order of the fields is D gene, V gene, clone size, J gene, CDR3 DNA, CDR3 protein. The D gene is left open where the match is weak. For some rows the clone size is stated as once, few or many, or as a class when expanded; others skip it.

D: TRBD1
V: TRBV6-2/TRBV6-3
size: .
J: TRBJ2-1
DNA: TGTGCCAGCAGCCGGGGACAGGTTGCCAATGAGCAGTTCTTC
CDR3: CASSRGQVANEQFF

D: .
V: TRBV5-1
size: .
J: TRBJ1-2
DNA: TGCGCCAGCAGCTTGGCAACCGGCAACTATGGCTACACCTTC
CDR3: CASSLATGNYGYTF

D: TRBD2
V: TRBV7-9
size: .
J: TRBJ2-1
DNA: TGTGCCAGCAGCTTATTAGATAGCGGGGGCTCGCACAATGAGCAGTTCTTC
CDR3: CASSLLDSGGSHNEQFF

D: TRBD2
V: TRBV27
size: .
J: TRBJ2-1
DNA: TGTGCCAGCAGTTTATGGTCCCTAGCGGGAAACTCCTACAATGAGCAGTTCTTC
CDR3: CASSLWSLAGNSYNEQFF

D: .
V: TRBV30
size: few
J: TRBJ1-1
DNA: TGTGCCTGGAGCTCGTTGAACACTGAAGCTTTCTTT
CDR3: CAWSSLNTEAFF

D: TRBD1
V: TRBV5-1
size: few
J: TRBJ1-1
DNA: TGCGCCAGCAGCTTGGGCCTCACAGGGGCTCACACTGAAGCTTTCTTT
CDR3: CASSLGLTGAHTEAFF

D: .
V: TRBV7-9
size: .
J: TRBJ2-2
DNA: TGTGCCAGCATCGCCTCGGGACCGAGGGGGACCGGGGAGCTGTTTTTT
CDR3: CASIASGPRGTGELFF

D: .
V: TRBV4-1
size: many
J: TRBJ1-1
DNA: TGCGCCAGCAGCCAAGTAGAAGTCGCGGCCGCTTTCTTT
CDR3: CASSQVEVAAAFF

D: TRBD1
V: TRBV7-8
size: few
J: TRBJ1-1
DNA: TGTGCCAGCAGCAGACAGGGGGATTGGAACACTGAAGCTTTCTTT
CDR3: CASSRQGDWNTEAFF

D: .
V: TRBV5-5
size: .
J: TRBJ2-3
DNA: TGTGCCAGCATCGCAGGGCCATTCCAGTATTTT
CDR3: CASIAGPFQYF

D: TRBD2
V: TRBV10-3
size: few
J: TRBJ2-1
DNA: TGTGCCATCAGTGACCCGGGGGGGGTACGGGATCGTGGGCAGTTCTTC
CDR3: CAISDPGGVRDRGQFF

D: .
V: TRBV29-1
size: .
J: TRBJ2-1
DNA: TGCAGCGGCAGAATAGCGGACCACAATGAGCAGTTCTTC
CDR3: CSGRIADHNEQFF

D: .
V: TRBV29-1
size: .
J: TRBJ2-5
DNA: TGCAGCGCGACCGTAGCGAGCCAAGAGACCCAGTACTTC
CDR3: CSATVASQETQYF

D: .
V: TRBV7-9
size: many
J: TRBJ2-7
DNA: TGTGCCAGCAGTTTTACAGGAGGGGGCCACGAGCAGTACTTC
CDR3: CASSFTGGGHEQYF

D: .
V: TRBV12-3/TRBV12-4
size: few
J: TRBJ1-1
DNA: TGTGCCAGCAGTCAACTAACCGACACTGAAGCTTTCTTT
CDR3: CASSQLTDTEAFF

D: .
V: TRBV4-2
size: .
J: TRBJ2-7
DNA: TGTGCCAGCAGCCAAGATCTTGACAGATCCTACGAGCAGTACTTC
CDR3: CASSQDLDRSYEQYF

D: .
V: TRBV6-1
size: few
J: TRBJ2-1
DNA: TGTGCCAGCACCGGAGTTAGCTCCTACAATGAGCAGTTCTTC
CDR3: CASTGVSSYNEQFF

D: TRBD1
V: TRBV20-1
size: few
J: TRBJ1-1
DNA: TGCAGTGCTGAAAGGACAGGGGTTGAAGCTTTCTTT
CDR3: CSAERTGVEAFF

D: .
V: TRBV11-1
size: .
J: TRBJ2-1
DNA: TGTGCCAGCAGCTTAGGGGGGGCGAGGGTTTCTACCTACAATGAGCAGTTCTTC
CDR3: CASSLGGARVSTYNEQFF

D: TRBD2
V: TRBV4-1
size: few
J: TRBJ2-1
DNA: TGCGCCAGCAGCCAGTCCGGGACTAGCGGGGGGGCTTGGGATGAGCAGTTCTTC
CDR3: CASSQSGTSGGAWDEQFF

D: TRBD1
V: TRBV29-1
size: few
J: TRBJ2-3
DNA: TGCAGCGCCTGGACAGGGGTGACAGATACGCAGTATTTT
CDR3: CSAWTGVTDTQYF

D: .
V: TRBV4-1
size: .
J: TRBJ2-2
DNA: TGCGCCAGCAGCCAAGATCAGGGGAACACCGGGGAGCTGTTTTTT
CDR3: CASSQDQGNTGELFF

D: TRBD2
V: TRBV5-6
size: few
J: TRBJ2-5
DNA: TGTGCCAGCAGCTTGATGGGGAGACTAGCGGGGCCACAAGAGACCCAGTACTTC
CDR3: CASSLMGRLAGPQETQYF

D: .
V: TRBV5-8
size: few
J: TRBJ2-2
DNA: TGTGCCAGCCCCGTCGGTAGCGGGGAGCTGTTTTTT
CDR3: CASPVGSGELFF

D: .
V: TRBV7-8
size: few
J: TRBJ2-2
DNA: TGTGCCAGCAGCTTAGTTTACGGGGAAATGACCGGGGAGCTGTTTTTT
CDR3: CASSLVYGEMTGELFF

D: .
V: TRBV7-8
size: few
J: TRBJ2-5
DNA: TGTGCCAGCAGCTTATGGTTGGAAGAGACCCAGTACTTC
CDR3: CASSLWLEETQYF

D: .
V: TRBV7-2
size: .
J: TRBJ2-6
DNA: TGTGCCAGCAGCTTAGCTACGTGGGGGTCCGGGGCCAACGTCCTGACTTTC
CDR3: CASSLATWGSGANVLTF

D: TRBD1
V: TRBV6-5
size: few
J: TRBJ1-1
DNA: TGTGCCAGCAAAAACCTCGGACAGGGAGCGGGGAAGAACACTGAAGCTTTCTTT
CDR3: CASKNLGQGAGKNTEAFF

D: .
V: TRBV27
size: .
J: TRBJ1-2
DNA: TGTGCCAGCAGTTTATCGACCGCTGGCTATGGCTACACCTTC
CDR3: CASSLSTAGYGYTF

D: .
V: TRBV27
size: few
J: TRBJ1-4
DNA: TGTGCCAGCAGTACAGGGTACACAGGGGAAAAACTGTTTTTT
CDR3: CASSTGYTGEKLFF

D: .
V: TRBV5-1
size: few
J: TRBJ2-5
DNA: TGCGCCAGCAGCTTGGATGTTCAGAAAACCCAAGAGACCCAGTACTTC
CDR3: CASSLDVQKTQETQYF

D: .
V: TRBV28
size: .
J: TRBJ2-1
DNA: TGTGCCAGCAGTTTTGCAGGGAGGAGTAATGAGCAGTTCTTC
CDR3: CASSFAGRSNEQFF

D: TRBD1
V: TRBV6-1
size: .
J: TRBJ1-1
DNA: TGTGCCAGTTCACCACAGGGGCTTCTTGTTGAGAACACTGAAGCTTTCTTT
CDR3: CASSPQGLLVENTEAFF

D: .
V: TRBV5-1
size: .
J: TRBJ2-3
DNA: TGCGCCAGCAGCTTCCTAGACAGGCGGTCTAGCACAGATACGCAGTATTTT
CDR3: CASSFLDRRSSTDTQYF

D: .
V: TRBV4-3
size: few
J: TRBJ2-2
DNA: TGCGCCAGCAGCCAAGATCTGGGGAATTCGAACACCGGGGAGCTGTTTTTT
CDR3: CASSQDLGNSNTGELFF

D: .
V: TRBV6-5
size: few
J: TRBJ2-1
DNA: TGTGCCAGCAGTTACTCGGCGGACCTGCATGAGCAGTTCTTC
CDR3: CASSYSADLHEQFF

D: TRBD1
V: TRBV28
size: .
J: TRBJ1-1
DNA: TGTGCCAGCAGTCGGAACAGGGGGCTCACTGAAGCTTTCTTT
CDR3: CASSRNRGLTEAFF

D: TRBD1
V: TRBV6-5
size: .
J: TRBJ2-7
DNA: TGTGCCAGCGGACAGGGGACGTCATACGAGCAGTACTTC
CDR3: CASGQGTSYEQYF

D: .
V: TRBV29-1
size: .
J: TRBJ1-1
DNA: TGCAGCGTATGGTTACCGTCTGCTGAAGCTTTCTTT
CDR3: CSVWLPSAEAFF

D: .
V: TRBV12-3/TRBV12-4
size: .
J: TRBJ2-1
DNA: TGTGCCAGCAGTCCACCCGCCAGCGTTGGTGAGCAGTTCTTC
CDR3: CASSPPASVGEQFF

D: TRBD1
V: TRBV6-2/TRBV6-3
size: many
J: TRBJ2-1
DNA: TGTGCCAGCAGTCCGACAGGGGGCTCCTACAATGAGCAGTTCTTC
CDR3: CASSPTGGSYNEQFF

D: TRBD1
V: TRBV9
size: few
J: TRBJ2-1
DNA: TGTGCCAGCAGCGTAGGTGGAAGGGGGCAGGAGCAGTTCTTC
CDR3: CASSVGGRGQEQFF

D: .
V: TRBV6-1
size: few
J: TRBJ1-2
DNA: TGTGCCAGCAGTGAATTGGGGCTTGATTATGGCTACACCTTC
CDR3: CASSELGLDYGYTF

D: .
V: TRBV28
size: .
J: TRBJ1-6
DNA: TGTGCCAGCAGCCCAGAGCCCGGGGGAGCTTCACCCCTCCACTTT
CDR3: CASSPEPGGASPLHF

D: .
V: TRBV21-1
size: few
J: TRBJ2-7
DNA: TGTGCCAGCAGACGAACGGCCACAGGGACCCCTTACGAGCAGTACTTC
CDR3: CASRRTATGTPYEQYF

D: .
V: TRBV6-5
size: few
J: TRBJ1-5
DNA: TGTGCCAGCAGTTATCCACAGGAATATAGCAATCAGCCCCAGCATTTT
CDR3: CASSYPQEYSNQPQHF

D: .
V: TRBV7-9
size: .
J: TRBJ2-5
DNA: TGTGCCAGCAGCCGAGGGGGTCCCCGTGAGACCCAGTACTTC
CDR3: CASSRGGPRETQYF